This T cell receptor beta chain was captured by sequencing in a study of OX40 agonist ivuxolimab in advanced cancers. Study overall: Prior checkpoint blockade (anti-PD-1, anti-PD-L1 or anti-CTLA-4) was permitted; approximately 44% had it. Study-wide results and caveats: Within 6 weeks, CD4+ and CD8+ blood T cells expanded clonally at 0.1 to 3.0 mg/kg.

This CDR3 comprises 14 residues. Germline loops: CDR1 SGHAT, CDR2 FQNNGV. The repertoire was sequenced with immunoSEQ multiplex PCR; TCRdb's copy has only in-frame clones and lacks some. The data contain 40,000 to 60,000 clones, nearly 80% of them seen just once; the ten biggest clones take up roughly 7.9%. This clone was seen just once. Its antigen remains unidentified. This clonotype was obtained from an adult with an advanced solid tumor such as melanoma, head and neck, liver or kidney cancer. The gene calls are TRBV11-2 and TRBJ2-5, with D perhaps matching TRBD1 (5 bases). With the DNA end fitting TRBJ2-7 better, the J assignment may be wrong. This specimen was CD4+ or CD8+ T cells sorted from blood, taken in a trial of the OX40 agonist ivuxolimab. CDR3 sequence reads: CASSLDRVGYEQYF. CDR3 DNA: TGTGCCAGCAGCTTAGACAGGGTTGGGTACGAGCAGTACTTC.